Listed below are T cell receptor beta chains from one sample, sequenced in a study of CXCR3-negative and CXCR3-positive naive CD8 T cells. TCRdb re-called the 5' RACE reads and shows each CDR3 protein once, DNA omitted. The specimen's table records 100,000 to 150,000 distinct CDR3 sequences. Sequencing was carried out using naive CXCR3- CD8+ T cells from blood. The receptors derive from a human donor in good health. Some clones in this sample may be carry-over from other donors' samples. Both conserved end residues are part of each CDR3.

v_call: TRBV28; j_call: TRBJ2-6; cdr3_aa: CASSFGTGFSSPGANVLTF
v_call: TRBV7-2; j_call: TRBJ2-7; cdr3_aa: CASSTYGTGGYEQYF
v_call: TRBV11-2; j_call: TRBJ2-1; cdr3_aa: CASSLVRTADEQFF
v_call: TRBV7-9; j_call: TRBJ2-3; cdr3_aa: CASSQAGGAEPTDTQYF
v_call: TRBV5-1; j_call: TRBJ2-3; cdr3_aa: CASSFSAGPTDTQYF
v_call: TRBV28; j_call: TRBJ2-7; cdr3_aa: CASHPAGSYEQYF
v_call: TRBV7-6; j_call: TRBJ2-3; cdr3_aa: CASSLQTSTDTQYF
v_call: TRBV29-1; j_call: TRBJ1-2; cdr3_aa: CSVETGGTNYGYTF
v_call: TRBV3-1; j_call: TRBJ1-2; cdr3_aa: CASSQDRTGANYGYTF
v_call: TRBV7-9; j_call: TRBJ2-3; cdr3_aa: CASSYQAIAGGTTDTQYF
v_call: TRBV9; j_call: TRBJ2-3; cdr3_aa: CASSVVGGPFTDTQYF
v_call: TRBV12-3/TRBV12-4; j_call: TRBJ2-7; cdr3_aa: CASSQASSYEQYF
v_call: TRBV10-3; j_call: TRBJ2-3; cdr3_aa: CAISLTSGGAEYTQYF
v_call: TRBV7-9; j_call: TRBJ2-5; cdr3_aa: CASSRTTGAQETQYF
v_call: TRBV29-1; j_call: TRBJ1-2; cdr3_aa: CSVLDRGNGYTF
v_call: TRBV28; j_call: TRBJ1-1; cdr3_aa: CASSHRGVRHTEAFF
v_call: TRBV7-2; j_call: TRBJ1-5; cdr3_aa: CASSRGPNSNQPQHF
v_call: TRBV5-1; j_call: TRBJ2-7; cdr3_aa: CASKGLAGEGEQYF
v_call: TRBV4-2; j_call: TRBJ1-1; cdr3_aa: CASSQGVGGSYTEAFF
v_call: TRBV7-3; j_call: TRBJ2-5; cdr3_aa: CASSGGLTQETQYF
v_call: TRBV10-3; j_call: TRBJ2-5; cdr3_aa: CAISPTGSETQYF
v_call: TRBV11-2; j_call: TRBJ2-1; cdr3_aa: CASTESPGQGAFDEQFF
v_call: TRBV11-2; j_call: TRBJ2-7; cdr3_aa: CASSLGAYEQYF
v_call: TRBV19; j_call: TRBJ2-4; cdr3_aa: CASSLTGDRAKNIQYF
v_call: TRBV5-1; j_call: TRBJ2-7; cdr3_aa: CASSTGQLYEQYF
v_call: TRBV29-1; j_call: TRBJ1-2; cdr3_aa: CSVEGPFPNYGYTF
v_call: TRBV7-3; j_call: TRBJ2-3; cdr3_aa: CASSPYPLGTDTQYF
v_call: TRBV19; j_call: TRBJ2-7; cdr3_aa: CASSIQTGTYEQYF
v_call: TRBV7-2; j_call: TRBJ1-4; cdr3_aa: CASSLQQFNEKLFF
v_call: TRBV7-9; j_call: TRBJ2-7; cdr3_aa: CASKPSGGRYEQYF
v_call: TRBV29-1; j_call: TRBJ2-6; cdr3_aa: CSVGGQGPGANVLTF
v_call: TRBV5-4; j_call: TRBJ2-7; cdr3_aa: CASSLGHGIKVYEQYF
v_call: TRBV7-2; j_call: TRBJ2-7; cdr3_aa: CASSREALVYEQYF
v_call: TRBV3-1; j_call: TRBJ2-1; cdr3_aa: CASSQGVEGDRGHLVQFF
v_call: TRBV20-1; j_call: TRBJ2-2; cdr3_aa: CSASGLAGGRWVTGELFF
v_call: TRBV6-2/TRBV6-3; j_call: TRBJ1-4; cdr3_aa: CASSSAGDEKLFF
v_call: TRBV28; j_call: TRBJ2-7; cdr3_aa: CASRYRGVFSYEQYF
v_call: TRBV29-1; j_call: TRBJ2-7; cdr3_aa: CSGLTGTGSDEQYF
v_call: TRBV6-5; j_call: TRBJ2-3; cdr3_aa: CASREGKNGPRTDTQYF
v_call: TRBV15; j_call: TRBJ2-7; cdr3_aa: CATSRDGADEQYF
v_call: TRBV29-1; j_call: TRBJ2-2; cdr3_aa: CSARLEAGELFF
v_call: TRBV20-1; j_call: TRBJ2-6; cdr3_aa: CSASGGGISGANVLTF